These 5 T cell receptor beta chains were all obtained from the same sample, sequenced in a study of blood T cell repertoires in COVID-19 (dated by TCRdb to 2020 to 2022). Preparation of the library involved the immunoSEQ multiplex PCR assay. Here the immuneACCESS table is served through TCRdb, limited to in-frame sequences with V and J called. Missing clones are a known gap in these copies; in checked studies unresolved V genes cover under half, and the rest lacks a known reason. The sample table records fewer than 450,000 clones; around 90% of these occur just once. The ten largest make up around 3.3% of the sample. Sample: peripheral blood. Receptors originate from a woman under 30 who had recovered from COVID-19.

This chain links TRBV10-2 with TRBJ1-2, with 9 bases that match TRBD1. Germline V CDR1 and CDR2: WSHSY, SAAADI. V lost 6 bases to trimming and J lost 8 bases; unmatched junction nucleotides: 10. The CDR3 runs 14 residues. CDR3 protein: CASRGQGLFSGYTF. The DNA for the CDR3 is TGCGCCAGCAGGGGACAGGGCCTGTTTAGCGGCTACACCTTC.

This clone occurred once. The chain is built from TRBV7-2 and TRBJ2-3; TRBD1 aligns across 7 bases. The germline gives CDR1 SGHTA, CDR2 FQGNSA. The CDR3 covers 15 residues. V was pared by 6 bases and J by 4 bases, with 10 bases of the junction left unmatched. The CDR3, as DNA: TGTGCCAGCAGAGATCCCCGGGACAGTCCAGATACGCAGTATTTT. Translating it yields CASRDPRDSPDTQYF.

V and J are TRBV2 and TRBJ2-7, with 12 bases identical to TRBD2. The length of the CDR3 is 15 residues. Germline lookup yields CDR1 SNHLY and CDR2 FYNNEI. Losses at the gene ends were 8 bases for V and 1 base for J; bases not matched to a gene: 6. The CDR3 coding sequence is TGTGCCAGCTTACAAGGACTAGCGGGGTCCTACGAGCAGTACGTC. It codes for CASLQGLAGSYEQYV.

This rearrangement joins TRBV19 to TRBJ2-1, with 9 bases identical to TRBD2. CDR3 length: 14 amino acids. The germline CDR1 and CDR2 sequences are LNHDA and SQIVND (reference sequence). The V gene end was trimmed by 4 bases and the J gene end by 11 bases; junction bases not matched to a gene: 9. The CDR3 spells CASSTDAGGPQQFF. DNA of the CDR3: TGTGCCAGTAGTACTGACGCGGGAGGGCCACAGCAGTTCTTC.

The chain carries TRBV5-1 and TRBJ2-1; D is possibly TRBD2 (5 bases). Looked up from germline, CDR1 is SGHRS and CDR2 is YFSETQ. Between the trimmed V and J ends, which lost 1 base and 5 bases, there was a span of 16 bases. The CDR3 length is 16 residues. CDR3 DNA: TGCGCCAGCAGCTTGATAGCGAGACCCATAAACAATGAGCAGTTCTTC. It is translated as CASSLIARPINNEQFF.